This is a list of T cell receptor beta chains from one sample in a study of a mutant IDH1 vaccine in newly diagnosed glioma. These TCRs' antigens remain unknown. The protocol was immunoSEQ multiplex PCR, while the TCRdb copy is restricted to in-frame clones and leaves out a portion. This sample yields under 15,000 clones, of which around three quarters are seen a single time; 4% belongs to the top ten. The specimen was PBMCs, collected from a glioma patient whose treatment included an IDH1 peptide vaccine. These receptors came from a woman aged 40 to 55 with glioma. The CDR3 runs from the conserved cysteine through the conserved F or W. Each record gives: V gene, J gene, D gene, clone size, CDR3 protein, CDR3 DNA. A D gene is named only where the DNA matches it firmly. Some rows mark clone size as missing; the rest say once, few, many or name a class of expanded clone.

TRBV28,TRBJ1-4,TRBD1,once,CASSLRDLTGYFF,TGTGCCAGCAGTTTACGGGACCTGACAGGGTACTTTTTT
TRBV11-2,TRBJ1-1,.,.,CASSPRTAYHTEAFF,TGTGCCAGCAGCCCAAGAACAGCTTATCACACTGAAGCTTTCTTT
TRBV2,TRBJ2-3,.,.,CASSPPFTDTQYF,TGTGCCAGCAGCCCCCCGTTTACAGATACGCAGTATTTT
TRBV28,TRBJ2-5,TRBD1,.,CASSSRTGRQTQYF,TGTGCCAGCAGTTCCCGGACAGGGCGGCAGACCCAGTACTTC
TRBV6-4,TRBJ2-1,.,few,CASSSFGGPQFF,TGTGCCAGCAGTTCCTTCGGAGGGCCACAGTTCTTC
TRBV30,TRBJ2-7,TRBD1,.,CACKSRGPVNEQYF,TGTGCCTGCAAGTCGAGGGGGCCCGTTAACGAGCAGTACTTC
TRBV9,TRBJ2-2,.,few,CASRVGQNTGELFF,TGTGCCAGCCGGGTGGGGCAGAACACCGGGGAGCTGTTTTTT
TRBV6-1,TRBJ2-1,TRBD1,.,CASSEGTGDLNEQFF,TGTGCCAGCAGTGAAGGGACAGGAGATCTCAATGAGCAGTTCTTC
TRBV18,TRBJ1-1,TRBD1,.,CASSAGTDTEAFF,TGTGCCAGCTCAGCCGGGACAGACACTGAAGCTTTCTTT
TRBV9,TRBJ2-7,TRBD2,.,CASSISGRGSSYEQYF,TGTGCCAGCAGCATAAGTGGGCGGGGGAGCTCCTACGAGCAGTACTTC
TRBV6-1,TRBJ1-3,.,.,CATSLEWRNTIYF,TGTGCCACCTCACTAGAGTGGAGAAACACCATATATTTT
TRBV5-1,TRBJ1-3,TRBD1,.,CASSLYTGEDTIYF,TGCGCCAGCAGCTTGTACACAGGGGAGGACACCATATATTTT
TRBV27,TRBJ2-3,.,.,CATSSARSSTDTQYF,TGTGCCACCTCTAGCGCTAGGTCTAGCACAGATACGCAGTATTTT
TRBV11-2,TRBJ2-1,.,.,CASSLGPGYNEQFF,TGTGCCAGCAGCTTAGGACCCGGGTACAATGAGCAGTTCTTC
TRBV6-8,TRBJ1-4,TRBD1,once,CASRTDRGRTNEKLFF,TGTGCCAGCAGAACCGACAGGGGGCGAACTAATGAAAAACTGTTTTTT
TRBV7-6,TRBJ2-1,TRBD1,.,CASTPGGGSYNEQFF,TGTGCCAGCACCCCAGGGGGTGGGTCCTACAATGAGCAGTTCTTC
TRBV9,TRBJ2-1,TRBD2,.,CASSVEGGRGEQFF,TGTGCCAGCAGCGTAGAGGGCGGGAGAGGTGAGCAGTTCTTC
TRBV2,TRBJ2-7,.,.,CASSQMAQTYEQYF,TGTGCCAGCAGCCAGATGGCGCAGACCTACGAGCAGTACTTC
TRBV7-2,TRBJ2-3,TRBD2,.,CASSSPISGGGVTDTQYF,TGTGCCAGCAGCTCCCCGATCTCTGGCGGGGGAGTCACAGATACGCAGTATTTT
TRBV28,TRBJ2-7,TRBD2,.,CATGTSGNSYEQYF,TGTGCCACCGGGACTAGCGGGAACTCCTACGAGCAGTACTTC
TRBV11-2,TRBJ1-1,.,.,CASSLDLAGRNGAFF,TGTGCCAGCAGCTTAGATCTTGCGGGCCGTAACGGAGCTTTCTTT
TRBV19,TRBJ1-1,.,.,CASSIGALGASNTEAFF,TGTGCCAGTAGTATAGGAGCCCTCGGTGCTTCGAACACTGAAGCTTTCTTT
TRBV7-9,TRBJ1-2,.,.,CASSPAWTAGYTF,TGTGCCAGCAGCCCAGCATGGACCGCGGGCTACACCTTC
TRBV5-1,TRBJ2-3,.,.,CASSLGGAGTDTQYF,TGCGCCAGCAGCTTGGGGGGGGCCGGCACAGATACGCAGTATTTT